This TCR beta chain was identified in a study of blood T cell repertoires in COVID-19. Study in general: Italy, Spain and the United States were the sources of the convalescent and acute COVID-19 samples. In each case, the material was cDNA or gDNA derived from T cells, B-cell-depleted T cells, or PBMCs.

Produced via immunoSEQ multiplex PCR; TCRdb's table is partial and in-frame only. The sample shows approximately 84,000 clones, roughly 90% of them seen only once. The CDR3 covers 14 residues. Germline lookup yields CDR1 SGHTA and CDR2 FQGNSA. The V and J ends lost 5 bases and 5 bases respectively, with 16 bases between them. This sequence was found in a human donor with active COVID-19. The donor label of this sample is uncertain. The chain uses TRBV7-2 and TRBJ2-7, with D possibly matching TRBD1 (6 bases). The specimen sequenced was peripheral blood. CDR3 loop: CASSLDGTLDEQYF. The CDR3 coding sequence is TGTGCCAGCAGCCTCGACGGGACACTTGACGAGCAGTACTTC.